This passage covers 15 T cell receptor beta chains from one sample sequenced in a study of tumor and adjacent non-tumor tissue in lung cancer. A modified ARM-PCR protocol with three rounds of nested PCR amplified TCRbeta. TCRdb passed the multiplex PCR reads through MiXCR, listing each CDR3 protein once. The sample lists 60,000 or so distinct CDR3 sequences, about 63% seen once, with around a third in the top ten. This sample's RNA came from whole unsorted tissue. This non-tumor lung sample came from over 3 cm beyond the tumor edge. The sequencing input was distant non-tumor lung tissue. The origin of the receptors is a man between 65 and 85 years old with non-small cell lung cancer.

Points on this clonotype: The junction departs from the called germline gene at one end, perhaps through a read error. The V call is TRBV28, the J call TRBJ1-5, with a possible D match to TRBD1 (6 bases). This CDR3 is 16 amino acids long. Germline CDR1 and CDR2: MDHEN and SYDVKM. CDR3 sequence reads: CVTITGSRRSNQPQHF. DNA of the CDR3: TGTGTCACCATAACAGGGTCCCGGAGGAGCAATCAACCCCAGCATTTT.

This clonotype appeared many times. The genes are TRBV29-1 and TRBJ2-2, with D unclear. The CDR3 contains 10 residues. Between the trimmed V and J ends, which lost 6 bases and 8 bases, there was a span of 7 bases. Germline V gene sequence: CDR1 SQVTM, CDR2 ANQGSEA. The CDR3, as DNA: TGCAGCGTCTACTTAGGGGAGCTGTTTTTT. Its protein product is CSVYLGELFF.

A remark on this clonotype: The CDR3 does not end in the conserved phenylalanine or tryptophan, so this is likely a read error. The V call is TRBV11-2, the J call TRBJ2-2, with TRBD1 matching over 7 bases. CDR1 is SGHAT and CDR2 is FQNNGV in the germline V gene. Trimming took 9 bases from V and 6 from J; bases not matched to a gene: 16. The CDR3 spans 16 residues. The CDR3 here is CARSLQGTLSAGELFL. CDR3 nucleotides: TGTGCCAGGAGCCTACAGGGGACGTTGTCCGCCGGGGAGCTGTTTTTG.

The chain links TRBV5-1 to TRBJ2-3; D is uncertain. This CDR3 comprises 15 residues. Germline-derived CDR1 and CDR2 are SGHRS and YFSETQ. V lost 0 bases and J lost 2, with 10 bases in between. CDR3 nucleotides: TGCGCCAGCAGCTTGGGACCGATAACCACAGATACGCAGTATTTT. Its protein product is CASSLGPITTDTQYF. Full variable domain (missing parts from reference TRBV5-1 and TRBJ2-3): KAGVTQTPRYLIKTRGQQVTLSCSPISGHRSVSWYQQTPGQGLQFLFEYFSETQRNKGNFPGRFSGRQFSNSRSEMNVSTLELGDSALYLCASSLGPITTDTQYFGPGTRLTVL.

Details on this clonotype: The CDR3 does not end in the conserved phenylalanine or tryptophan, so this is likely a read error. This chain connects TRBV4-1 to TRBJ1-4; D gene unclear. Per the germline V gene, CDR1 is MGHRA and CDR2 is YSYEKL. CDR3 length: 16 amino acids. The CDR3 DNA is TGCACCAGCAGCCCCGGGATGGGCTCAACTAATGAAAAACTGTTTTGT. Translation gives CTSSPGMGSTNEKLFC.

About this clonotype: This may be a read error, as it is one base from a much larger clone. The chain links TRBV7-9 to TRBJ1-1, with 7 bases aligning to TRBD1. J gave up 6 bases and V 5 bases, and 12 bases lay outside the gene matches. The germline CDR1 and CDR2 sequences are SEHNR and FQNEAQ (reference sequence). The CDR3 runs 15 residues. CDR3 bases: TGTGCCAGCAGCCCTCACAGGGGTTTCTCTTCTGAAGCTTTCTTT. Translating gives CASSPHRGFSSEAFF.

The V gene is TRBV9, the J gene TRBJ1-2; D remains ambiguous. Trimming left V 0 bases short and J 4 bases short, with 10 bases between. The CDR3 is 14 amino acids. Germline values: CDR1 SGDLS, CDR2 YYNGEE. The CDR3 region has the DNA TGTGCCAGCAGCGTAGATGAGGGAAGCTATGGCTACACCTTC. As protein: CASSVDEGSYGYTF.

Details on this clonotype: Relative to the germline gene, one junction end is altered; a read error may explain this. The gene calls are TRBV29-1 and TRBJ1-1; D may be TRBD1 (6 bases). Germline CDR1 is SQVTM and CDR2 is ANQGSEA. This CDR3 is 14 amino acids long. Here the CDR3 DNA reads TGCAGCGTTGGGGGGCAGGGGTTGAGCACTGAAGCATTCTTT. Translation gives CSVGGQGLSTEAFF.

About this clonotype itself: The junction departs from the called germline gene at one end, perhaps through a read error. The J gene is TRBJ2-1, the V gene TRBV11-3; TRBD1 is a possible D gene (5 bases). The CDR3 is 14 residues long. Germline V gene data show CDR1 as SGHNT and CDR2 as YENEEA. In DNA, the CDR3 is TGTGTCAGCAGCATTACCCGCGACAGAAGTGAGCAGTTCTTC. Amino acid sequence: CVSSITRDRSEQFF.

A remark on this clonotype: An end of the junction does not agree with germline; a read error may underlie this. The J gene is TRBJ2-5, the V gene TRBV11-2, with D perhaps matching TRBD1 or TRBD2 (5 bases each). The CDR3 consists of 14 residues. CDR1 SGHAT and CDR2 FQNNGV come from the germline V gene. CDR3 DNA: TGTGCTAGCAGCCTCCGGTGGGACCTAGAGACCCAGTACTTC. It specifies CASSLRWDLETQYF.

V gene TRBV6-4 combines with J gene TRBJ2-2, with 8 bases matching TRBD2. CDR1 and CDR2 (germline): MRHNA, SNTAGT. The CDR3 length is 15 residues. The ends lost 4 bases at V and 3 bases at J; junction bases unmatched: 4. CDR3 nucleotide sequence: TGTGCCAGCAGTGTTGTTAGCGGGGACACCGGGGAGCTGTTTTTT. Amino acid sequence: CASSVVSGDTGELFF.

V usage is TRBV5-1 and J usage is TRBJ2-7; tentatively, D is TRBD2 (7 bases). The CDR3 spans 15 residues. V was clipped by 4 bases and J by 0 bases, with 14 bases between them. CDR1 and CDR2 from the germline V gene are SGHRS and YFSETQ. This chain's CDR3 is CASSGGGQDSYEQYF. CDR3 DNA: TGCGCCAGCAGCGGGGGGGGACAAGACTCCTACGAGCAGTACTTC.

For this clonotype: The CDR3 end shows no conserved phenylalanine or tryptophan, and so a read error is likely. The rearrangement joins TRBV11-2 to TRBJ2-5; 8 positions agree with TRBD1. Germline CDR1 reads SGHAT; CDR2 reads FQNNGV. The length of the CDR3 is 16 residues. CDR3 sequence (DNA): TGTGCCAACAGCCTAGTCGACAGGGGATTGGGAGAGACCCAGTACATC. Amino acids: CANSLVDRGLGETQYI.

This rearrangement joins TRBV6-9 to TRBJ2-3; 8 bases match TRBD2. J lost 4 bases, V lost 7 bases, and 10 bases had no gene match. This CDR3 has 15 amino acids. Germline CDR1 is MNHGY and CDR2 is SVAAGI. As DNA, the CDR3 is TGTGCCAGCATCAACATAGGCGGGAGGTCAGATACGCAGTATTTT. The encoded protein is CASINIGGRSDTQYF.

V gene TRBV11-1 combines with J gene TRBJ2-2; D unresolved. V gave up 4 bases and J gave up 3 bases, with 18 bases separating them. The CDR3 consists of 17 residues. Germline V lookup: CDR1 SGHAT, CDR2 FQDESV (reference sequence). CDR3 bases: TGTGCCAGCAGCTCAGCCTTGGGCAGTGCGGACACCGGGGAGCTGTTTTTT. Amino acid sequence: CASSSALGSADTGELFF.